This T cell receptor (beta chain) was retrieved from a study of blood T cell repertoires in COVID-19. Study-level information: Acute-phase and convalescent COVID-19 samples originated in the United States, Italy and Spain. T cells, B-cell-depleted T cells, or PBMCs provided the cDNA or gDNA that served as material.

V shed 3 bases and J shed 5 bases, with 15 bases lying between them. CDR3 length: 15 amino acids. Germline loops: CDR1 MNHNS, CDR2 SASEGT. In the original analysis: Scientists estimated how many nucleated cells there were by amplifying reference gene primers. Some clones are missing from TCRdb's copy, which holds only in-frame ones; the method was immunoSEQ multiplex PCR. Clone size and V and J calls were adopted from that table, with D and trimming inferred from the DNA. The sample holds around 260,000 clones, roughly 90% seen once. The sequence came from a man aged 30-40 years with acute or convalescent COVID-19. Sequenced material: peripheral blood. V usage is TRBV6-1 and J usage is TRBJ2-3, with D tentatively TRBD2 (6 bases). CDR3: CASSDGNPGVDTQYF. The DNA of the CDR3 is TGTGCCAGCAGTGACGGCAACCCGGGGGTAGATACGCAGTATTTT.